This T cell receptor beta chain was sequenced during a study of cytomegalovirus exposure and HLA in healthy donors. Healthy bone marrow donors formed the donor group. The PCR made use of 60 Vbeta and 13 Jbeta primers. Produced via immunoSEQ multiplex PCR; TCRdb's table is partial and in-frame only. The table includes under 250,000 clones, approximately 82% detected once. As regards this clone: Other DNA sequences in the sample encode the same CDR3.

With 3 bases clipped from V and 0 bases from J, the junction kept 4 bases outside the gene matches. This CDR3 has 16 residues. Germline V CDR1 and CDR2: LNHDA, SQIVND (reference sequence). The gene calls are TRBV19 and TRBJ1-5; 8 nucleotides match TRBD1. The sequence came from a woman in her sixties or seventies in good health and CMV-seropositive. Sample: PBMCs. CDR3 DNA sequence: TGTGCCAGTAGTATGGGACAGGCGTATAGCAATCAGCCCCAGCATTTT. Residues: CASSMGQAYSNQPQHF.